The 25 T cell receptor beta chains listed next were all sequenced from one sample in a study of blood T cells in healthy people across ages. A second roughly 6 to 12 cycle PCR used barcoded and J-beta primers. TCRdb re-derived calls from the 5' RACE reads in MiXCR, one entry per CDR3 protein. Of about 640,000 distinct CDR3 sequences listed, roughly three fifths are singletons. Sequences were obtained from blood. Receptors originate from a man aged 55 to 70 in good health.

This clonotype has just one count. The rearrangement links TRBV7-8 to TRBJ1-1; D remains ambiguous. Germline V gives CDR1 SGHVS, CDR2 FQNEAQ. V lost 4 bases, J lost 2 bases, and 11 bases lay in between. CDR3 length: 14 amino acids. The CDR3 reads CASSSRHLNTEAFF. CDR3 DNA sequence: TGTGCCAGCAGCTCTCGACACCTTAACACTGAAGCTTTCTTT.

V usage is TRBV25-1 and J usage is TRBJ2-1, with D possibly matching TRBD1 (6 bases). CDR1 and CDR2 (germline): MGHDK, SYGVNS. There are 16 residues in the CDR3. Trimming left V 1 base short and J 3 bases short, with 13 bases between. The DNA for the CDR3 is TGTGCCAGCAGTGAATCAGGGGCGGCGAGCTACAATGAGCAGTTCTTC. This encodes CASSESGAASYNEQFF.

This clonotype has just one count. The chain joins TRBV5-1 to TRBJ2-6; D gene unclear. This CDR3 comprises 17 residues. Germline CDR1 is SGHRS and CDR2 is YFSETQ. Trimming removed 4 bases from V and 2 bases from J, with 16 bases in between. CDR3: CASSRSLGPPGANVLTF. As DNA, the CDR3 is TGCGCCAGCAGCCGGAGCCTAGGGCCTCCTGGGGCCAACGTCCTGACTTTC.

This clonotype was recorded a few times. This chain uses TRBV10-3 with TRBJ1-6; D not certain. CDR3 length: 14 residues. Trimming left V 5 bases short and J 9 bases short, with 14 bases between. CDR1 ENHRY and CDR2 SYGVKD come from the germline V gene. CDR3 nucleotide sequence: TGTGCCATCAGTCCCTCCGGGGAGGGTTCACCCCTCCACTTT. Its translation: CAISPSGEGSPLHF.

The table lists this clonotype with a few counts. The J gene is TRBJ1-6, the V gene TRBV7-6, with a possible D match to TRBD1 (5 bases). The CDR3 is made up of 16 amino acids. Germline CDR1 and CDR2: SGHVS and FNYEAQ. Trimming took off 0 bases at V and 7 bases at J, with 13 bases between the two ends. The CDR3 reads CASSLALAGSNSPLHF. The CDR3 DNA sequence: TGTGCCAGCAGCTTAGCGCTGGCAGGGTCCAATTCACCCCTCCACTTT. Full variable domain (remainder filled in from reference TRBV7-6 and TRBJ1-6): GAGVSQSPRYKVTKRGQDVALRCDPISGHVSLYWYRQALGQGPEFLTYFNYEAQQDKSGLPNDRFSAERPEGSISTLTIQRTEQRDSAMYRCASSLALAGSNSPLHFGNGTRLTVT.

In DNA form, the CDR3 reads TGTGCCAGCCTGCTGGGGTTGACGCAGTATTTT. Encoded protein: CASLLGLTQYF. The chain is built from TRBV12-3 or TRBV12-4 and TRBJ2-3; no clear D gene. The CDR3 is made up of 11 amino acids. Trimming shortened V by 8 bases and J by 9 bases, and 12 bases separated the two germline ends.

This clonotype was detected only a few times. The V and J genes are TRBV29-1 and TRBJ1-1; TRBD1 is a possible D gene (6 bases). Germline V gives CDR1 SQVTM, CDR2 ANQGSEA. V lost 6 bases, J lost 4 bases, and 18 bases lay in between. The CDR3 is 14 residues long. In DNA, the CDR3 is TGCAGCGTGGATTACGACAGGAGGGGCACTGAAGCTTTCTTT. It yields the protein CSVDYDRRGTEAFF. The variable domain in full, with the rest retrieved from reference TRBV29-1 and TRBJ1-1, is SAVISQKPSRDICQRGTSLTIQCQVDSQVTMMFWYRQQPGQSLTLIATANQGSEATYESGFVIDKFPISRPNLTFSTLTVSNMSPEDSSIYLCSVDYDRRGTEAFFGQGTRLTVV.

V is TRBV7-2 and J is TRBJ1-2; the match to TRBD1 covers 8 bases. Germline loops: CDR1 SGHTA, CDR2 FQGNSA. The ends lost 4 bases at V and 3 bases at J; junction bases unmatched: 10. The CDR3 runs 16 residues. DNA for the CDR3: TGTGCCAGCAGCTCGCGGACAGGGAGAGGCTACTATGGCTACACCTTC. It codes for CASSSRTGRGYYGYTF.

This clonotype was observed a handful of times. This rearrangement joins TRBV6-5 to TRBJ2-1, with 9 bases aligning to TRBD1. The V segment lost 0 bases and the J segment 8 bases; nucleotides outside the gene matches: 11. The length of the CDR3 is 17 residues. Germline-derived CDR1 and CDR2 are MNHEY and SVGAGI. CDR3 nucleotides: TGTGCCAGCAGTTACTCCACCGGGACAGGGAATGTCGATGAGCAGTTCTTC. It is translated as CASSYSTGTGNVDEQFF.

This chain connects TRBV20-1 to TRBJ2-7; tentative D call: TRBD2 (5 bases). V was pared by 3 bases and J by 0 bases, with 12 bases between. CDR1 is DFQATT and CDR2 is SNEGSKA in the germline V gene (reference sequence). The CDR3 is 14 amino acids. As DNA, the CDR3 is TGCAGTGCTAGGGCGACTAACCCCTCCTACGAGCAGTACTTC. It encodes CSARATNPSYEQYF.

As to this clonotype: At one of its ends the junction is not consistent with the germline gene, which may arise from a read error. The CDR3 bases are TGTGCCAACAGTTCTCGGCCCCCGGCGGGCAATCAGCCCCAGCATTTT. Residues: CANSSRPPAGNQPQHF. The chain has TRBV27 and TRBJ1-5; D is unresolved. The germline CDR1 and CDR2 sequences are MNHEY and SMNVEV (reference sequence). The CDR3 consists of 16 residues.

The V call is TRBV4-2, the J call TRBJ1-4; D is unresolved. The CDR3 covers 13 residues. V was cut by 0 bases and J by 8 bases, with 7 bases left in between. Germline V gene sequence: CDR1 LGHNA, CDR2 YNFKEQ. In DNA form, the CDR3 reads TGTGCCAGCAGCCAAGATCGACCGGAAAAACTGTTTTTT. It encodes CASSQDRPEKLFF.

This chain joins TRBV7-6 and TRBJ2-7, with 10 positions matching TRBD1. Trimming removed 5 bases from V and 4 bases from J; junction bases left unmatched: 5. CDR1 SGHVS and CDR2 FNYEAQ come from the germline V gene. The CDR3 totals 14 residues. In nucleotides, the CDR3 is TGTGCCAGCAGCAAACGACAGGGGGCTTACGAGCAGTACTTC. Translation: CASSKRQGAYEQYF.

The rearrangement joins TRBV20-1 to TRBJ2-5; no definite D call. V was pared by 2 bases and J by 7 bases, with 11 bases between. CDR3 length: 12 amino acids. The germline V gene has CDR1 DFQATT and CDR2 SNEGSKA (reference sequence). CDR3 nucleotide sequence: TGCAGTGCTAGAATTCCCCGAGGGACCCAGTACTTC. Encoded protein: CSARIPRGTQYF.

V is TRBV3-1 and J is TRBJ2-7; D is unresolved. The germline V gene has CDR1 LGHDT and CDR2 YNNKEL (reference sequence). The V gene lost 3 bases and the J gene lost 0 bases, with 15 bases spanning the gap. This CDR3 spans 16 amino acids. In DNA form, the CDR3 reads TGTGCCAGCAGCCATAATCCCCAAATGGGCTCCTACGAGCAGTACTTC. This encodes CASSHNPQMGSYEQYF.

Comments on this clonotype: A clone one base away is much larger, so this may be a read error. The rearrangement joins TRBV6-5 to TRBJ2-7; D is tentatively TRBD1 or TRBD2 (5 bases each). Trimming took off 2 bases at V and 4 bases at J, with 15 bases between the two ends. CDR3 length: 15 amino acids. Germline CDR1 and CDR2: MNHEY and SVGAGI. The CDR3: CASSYAALGAYEQYF. In DNA form, the CDR3 reads TGTGCCAGCAGTTACGCGGCGCTCGGGGCTTACGAGCAGTACTTC.

This clonotype was seen a handful of times. V usage is TRBV4-2 and J usage is TRBJ2-3, with 11 bases lining up with TRBD1. This CDR3 region has 15 residues. CDR1 and CDR2 from the germline V gene are LGHNA and YNFKEQ. Losses at the gene ends were 4 bases for V and 3 bases for J; bases not matched to a gene: 3. The CDR3 region has the DNA TGTGCCAGCAGCCTCCGGGACAGGGGGACAGATACGCAGTATTTT. It specifies CASSLRDRGTDTQYF.

J is TRBJ2-7 and V is TRBV29-1; 7 positions agree with TRBD1. The CDR3 sequence is 13 residues long. CDR1 and CDR2 (germline): SQVTM, ANQGSEA. V gave up 7 bases and J gave up 3 bases; unmatched junction bases: 9. The CDR3 nucleotides are TGCAGCGCCCAGACAGGGAAGGGCTACGAGCAGTACTTC. Its protein is CSAQTGKGYEQYF.

The V call is TRBV11-2, the J call TRBJ2-3; 7 bases agree with TRBD1. This CDR3 contains 15 residues. The V segment lost 2 bases and the J segment 4 bases; nucleotides outside the gene matches: 6. Germline V gene data show CDR1 as SGHAT and CDR2 as FQNNGV. The CDR3: CASSLRTGQADTQYF. CDR3 nucleotide sequence: TGTGCCAGCAGCTTAAGGACAGGTCAGGCAGATACGCAGTATTTT.

This clonotype was picked up a small number of times. The DNA of the CDR3 is TGCAGTGCTAGAGAGTTTCCGGGCAGGGCCAGAGAGACCCAGTACTTC. Protein sequence: CSAREFPGRARETQYF. The chain uses TRBV20-1 and TRBJ2-5; a possible D gene is TRBD1 (5 bases). V lost 0 bases, J lost 4 bases, and 18 bases lay in between. The length of the CDR3 is 16 residues. Germline V lookup: CDR1 DFQATT, CDR2 SNEGSKA (reference sequence).

Remarks on this clonotype: One end of the junction is discordant with germline, which a read error may explain. The chain carries TRBV3-1 and TRBJ2-1; 7 nucleotides match TRBD1. The length of the CDR3 is 16 residues. CDR1 is LGHDT and CDR2 is YNNKEL in the germline V gene (reference sequence). The CDR3 DNA reads as TGTGCCAGCAGCCAAGACCCTGGACAGGCCACCAATAAGCAGTTCTTC. Its protein product is CASSQDPGQATNKQFF.

As for this clonotype: The CDR3 does not end in the conserved phenylalanine or tryptophan, so this is likely a read error. This rearrangement joins TRBV11-2 to TRBJ2-5; D ambiguous. Germline V gene sequence: CDR1 SGHAT, CDR2 FQNNGV. The CDR3 runs to 13 residues. V was pared by 5 bases and J by 2 bases, with 9 bases between. The DNA of the CDR3 is TGTGCCAGCAGCCCCAGACTGCAAGAGACCCAGTACGTC. It translates to CASSPRLQETQYV.

The rearrangement uses TRBV29-1 and TRBJ2-5, with D possibly matching TRBD1 (7 bases). This CDR3 has 14 amino acids. V gave up 6 bases and J gave up 11 bases, with 25 bases separating them. Germline-derived CDR1 and CDR2 are SQVTM and ANQGSEA. The CDR3 region is CSVAGTASDNKQYF. DNA for the CDR3: TGCAGCGTGGCGGGGACAGCTTCAGACAATAAGCAGTACTTC.

This clonotype was detected a few times. The chain carries TRBV4-2 and TRBJ2-1; 8 bases agree with TRBD2. Germline loops: CDR1 LGHNA, CDR2 YNFKEQ. V was clipped by 0 bases and J by 7 bases; unmatched bases: 8. The CDR3 covers 16 residues. CDR3 nucleotide sequence: TGTGCCAGCAGCCAAGATAATACGGGGGGGCAAAATGAGCAGTTCTTC. Translated, it gives CASSQDNTGGQNEQFF.

This clonotype was detected ten times or more. The CDR3 reads CASSLLQGDYTEAFF. As DNA, the CDR3 is TGCGCCAGCAGCTTGCTGCAGGGCGATTACACTGAAGCTTTCTTT. This rearrangement joins TRBV5-1 to TRBJ1-1; weak D call: TRBD1 (5 bases). The V end was cut by 1 base, the J end by 3 bases, with 13 bases between. The CDR3 runs 15 residues. The V gene's germline CDR1 is SGHRS and CDR2 YFSETQ.